One sample yielded the 26 T cell receptor beta chains listed below, sequenced in a study of CD8+ T cells in alopecia areata. RNA, once extracted, was reverse transcribed into cDNA for use as the sequencing template. Clones were sequenced by immunoSEQ multiplex PCR, and TCRdb holds only the in-frame ones, with some missing. The sample lists some 99,000 clones, 35% to 50% occurring once. The sample was CD4+ T cells sorted from blood. The source of these receptors is a human donor with alopecia areata.

V usage is TRBV7-9 and J usage is TRBJ2-6, with D possibly TRBD1 on 5 matching bases. Trimming took off 0 bases at V and 12 bases at J, with 12 bases between the two ends. The V gene's germline CDR1 is SEHNR and CDR2 FQNEAQ (reference sequence). The CDR3 has 14 amino acids. The CDR3 DNA sequence: TGTGCCAGCAGCTTAGCCCTCCAGACAGCCGTCCTGACTTTC. Protein product: CASSLALQTAVLTF.

The rearrangement joins TRBV7-2 to TRBJ1-5, with D unresolved. V lost 4 bases and J lost 7, with 11 bases in between. CDR3 length: 13 residues. The germline gives CDR1 SGHTA, CDR2 FQGNSA. The CDR3 here is CASSWTSLQPQHF. In DNA, the CDR3 is TGTGCCAGCAGCTGGACGTCTTTACAGCCCCAGCATTTT.

This chain uses TRBV28 with TRBJ2-7, with 11 bases fitting TRBD1. The V and J ends lost 6 bases and 3 bases, in that order; junction bases with no gene match: 7. There are 15 residues in the CDR3. The germline CDR1 and CDR2 sequences are MDHEN and SYDVKM. The CDR3 DNA reads TGTGCCAGCAGCCCTGCCGGGACAGGGGGCTACGAGCAGTACTTC. It translates to CASSPAGTGGYEQYF.

The chain couples TRBV9 to TRBJ1-5, with TRBD1 matching over 7 bases. The CDR3 loop spans 15 amino acids. The junction had 7 bases not matched to a gene; V was cut back by 3 bases and J by 4 bases. Germline V lookup: CDR1 SGDLS, CDR2 YYNGEE. In DNA, the CDR3 is TGTGCCAGCAGCGCGGGGGGACAGCGAAATCAGCCCCAGCATTTT. Encoded protein: CASSAGGQRNQPQHF.

This clone was detected a few times. The chain recombines TRBV29-1 with TRBJ1-1; weak D call: TRBD1 (5 bases). Trimming left V 6 bases short and J 4 bases short, with 18 bases between. CDR3 size: 14 residues. Germline values: CDR1 SQVTM, CDR2 ANQGSEA. Here the CDR3 DNA reads TGCAGCGTGGTCACCAGGTTAGGGGCCACTGAAGCTTTCTTT. Residues: CSVVTRLGATEAFF.

This clone was observed a few times. The chain links TRBV28 to TRBJ2-7; 8 nucleotides align to TRBD1. The V segment lost 5 bases and the J segment 6 bases; nucleotides outside the gene matches: 12. The CDR3 extends over 15 amino acids. Germline V CDR1 and CDR2: MDHEN, SYDVKM. The CDR3 sequence: CASSPQGQGVREQYF. CDR3 DNA: TGTGCCAGCAGTCCCCAAGGACAGGGTGTCCGCGAGCAGTACTTC.

The table lists this clone with a few counts. The chain employs TRBV29-1 and TRBJ2-5; D may be TRBD1 (6 bases). Trimming took off 6 bases at V and 4 bases at J, with 15 bases between the two ends. The CDR3 has 13 amino acids. CDR1 and CDR2 (germline): SQVTM, ANQGSEA. The CDR3 DNA reads TGCAGCGTGAACAACAGGGTATCAGAGACCCAGTACTTC. Translating it yields CSVNNRVSETQYF.

This clone came up a few times. This chain joins TRBV9 and TRBJ2-1; 7 bases agree with TRBD1. The CDR3 is made up of 15 amino acids. Per the germline V gene, CDR1 is SGDLS and CDR2 is YYNGEE. V lost 0 bases and J lost 2; bases outside the gene matches: 2. This chain's CDR3 is CASSVDQGAYNEQFF. The CDR3 coding sequence is TGTGCCAGCAGCGTAGACCAGGGGGCCTACAATGAGCAGTTCTTC.

The J gene is TRBJ1-1, the V gene TRBV30; D remains ambiguous. This CDR3 spans 12 amino acids. The V gene's germline CDR1 is GTSNPN and CDR2 SVGIG (reference sequence). With 3 bases removed from V and 3 bases from J, the gap between germline ends came to 8 bases. CDR3 nucleotides: TGTGCCTGGAGCCTAGGGCACACTGAAGCTTTCTTT. Amino acid sequence: CAWSLGHTEAFF.

The gene calls are TRBV30 and TRBJ2-6; no reliable D call. Germline loops: CDR1 GTSNPN, CDR2 SVGIG (reference sequence). The CDR3 runs to 15 residues. V was shortened by 3 bases and J by 3 bases, with 12 bases between the two germline ends. The CDR3 spells CAWRGFESGANVLTF. DNA for the CDR3: TGTGCCTGGAGGGGCTTCGAGAGTGGGGCCAACGTCCTGACTTTC. The full variable domain, completed using reference TRBV30 and TRBJ2-6, is SQTIHQWPATLVQPVGSPLSLECTVEGTSNPNLYWYRQAAGRGLQLLFYSVGIGQISSEVPQNLSASRPQDRQFILSSKKLLLSDSGFYLCAWRGFESGANVLTFGAGSRLTVL.

This clone was detected only a few times. The chain uses TRBV29-1 and TRBJ2-5, with D maybe TRBD2 (6 bases). Germline loops: CDR1 SQVTM, CDR2 ANQGSEA. There are 13 residues in the CDR3. V lost 6 bases and J 4 bases, leaving 15 bases between the germline ends. The CDR3, as DNA: TGCAGCGTCCCGGGAGCGTACGGAGAGACCCAGTACTTC. Its protein product is CSVPGAYGETQYF.

V usage is TRBV5-6 and J usage is TRBJ2-5, with 14 bases fitting TRBD2. The CDR3 consists of 15 residues. The germline CDR1 and CDR2 sequences are SGHDT and YYEEEE. V was pared by 2 bases and J by 5 bases, with 2 bases of the junction left unmatched. The CDR3 spells CASSFGTSGSETQYF. CDR3 nucleotides: TGTGCCAGCAGCTTCGGGACTAGCGGGAGTGAGACCCAGTACTTC.

This clone was seen only a few times. This chain connects TRBV28 to TRBJ2-7; D may match TRBD1 or TRBD2 (5 bases each). Trimming pared 1 base from V and 5 bases from J, leaving 15 bases between. This CDR3 has 15 residues. Germline loops: CDR1 MDHEN, CDR2 SYDVKM. For the CDR3, the DNA is TGTGCCAGCAGTTTATACCCCCGGGGCGGCAACGAGCAGTACTTC. Translation gives CASSLYPRGGNEQYF.

The CDR3 nucleotides are TGCAGCGTTGAAGGAGACACAGATACGCAGTATTTT. It translates to CSVEGDTDTQYF. The chain employs TRBV29-1 and TRBJ2-3; D uncertain. V was pared by 1 base and J by 2 bases, with 4 bases between. The CDR3 covers 12 residues. Germline V gene lookup returns CDR1 SQVTM and CDR2 ANQGSEA.

The V and J genes are TRBV29-1 and TRBJ2-7; TRBD1 matches at 8 bases. In germline, CDR1 is SQVTM, CDR2 ANQGSEA. The CDR3 is made up of 13 amino acids. V lost 4 bases and J lost 4; bases outside the gene matches: 6. CDR3 in DNA: TGCAGCGTTGGCCCAGGGACAGGATACGAGCAGTACTTC. This codes for CSVGPGTGYEQYF.

This clone turned up a few times. The CDR3 region is CAWKGYTGELFF. As DNA, the CDR3 is TGTGCCTGGAAAGGGTACACCGGGGAGCTGTTTTTT. This sequence joins TRBV30 and TRBJ2-2; D gene ambiguous. CDR1 GTSNPN and CDR2 SVGIG come from the germline V gene (reference sequence). The V and J ends lost 4 bases and 3 bases respectively, with 6 bases between them. This CDR3 is 12 amino acids long. Drawing the rest from reference TRBV30 and TRBJ2-2, the complete variable domain is SQTIHQWPATLVQPVGSPLSLECTVEGTSNPNLYWYRQAAGRGLQLLFYSVGIGQISSEVPQNLSASRPQDRQFILSSKKLLLSDSGFYLCAWKGYTGELFFGEGSRLTVL.

J is TRBJ2-2 and V is TRBV6-6, with no clear D. Per the germline V gene, CDR1 is MNHNY and CDR2 is SVGAGI (reference sequence). V lost 4 bases and J lost 2, with 5 bases in between. The CDR3 consists of 13 residues. The CDR3 DNA is TGTGCCAGCAGTTCACCAAACACCGGGGAGCTGTTTTTT. Translated: CASSSPNTGELFF.

This clone turned up a few times. The V call is TRBV30, the J call TRBJ1-2; perhaps TRBD1 as D (5 bases). This CDR3 region has 14 residues. From germline, CDR1 is GTSNPN and CDR2 SVGIG (reference sequence). Deletions cut 3 bases from V and 5 bases from J, with 16 bases between. The CDR3 loop is CAWRGLLPDYGYTF. The DNA of the CDR3 is TGTGCCTGGAGGGGACTGCTCCCCGATTATGGCTACACCTTC.

V gene TRBV5-1 combines with J gene TRBJ1-2, with D perhaps TRBD1 (5 bases). This CDR3 is built from 12 residues. Germline CDR1 reads SGHRS; CDR2 reads YFSETQ. V gave up 4 bases and J gave up 2 bases, with 6 bases separating them. CDR3 residues: CASSGGNYGYTF. The CDR3 DNA sequence: TGCGCCAGCAGCGGGGGAAACTATGGCTACACCTTC.

The chain combines TRBV7-2 with TRBJ2-5; TRBD2 matches 7 bases. The V segment lost 3 bases and the J segment 4 bases; nucleotides outside the gene matches: 2. There are 13 residues in the CDR3. CDR1 and CDR2 (germline): SGHTA, FQGNSA. The CDR3 spells CASSFGGRETQYF. The CDR3 nucleotides are TGTGCCAGCAGCTTCGGGGGGAGAGAGACCCAGTACTTC.

V usage is TRBV28 and J usage is TRBJ2-1; a possible D gene is TRBD2 (6 bases). Trimming left V 2 bases short and J 5 bases short, with 10 bases between. Germline values: CDR1 MDHEN, CDR2 SYDVKM. The CDR3 extends over 14 amino acids. The DNA for the CDR3 is TGTGCCAGCAGTTTAGGCGGGGCCGACAATGAGCAGTTCTTC. This codes for CASSLGGADNEQFF.

This clone has more than one count but fewer than ten. The J gene is TRBJ2-4, the V gene TRBV19, with D possibly TRBD2 on 6 matching bases. The CDR3 has 16 amino acids. From germline, CDR1 is LNHDA and CDR2 SQIVND (reference sequence). V lost 3 bases, J lost 6 bases, and 18 bases lay in between. CDR3: CASSIPQAGGGNIQYF. The CDR3 DNA follows: TGTGCCAGTAGTATCCCCCAAGCGGGCGGAGGAAACATTCAGTACTTC.

The gene calls are TRBV30 and TRBJ2-7, with 8 bases identical to TRBD1. The V and J ends lost 2 bases and 1 base, in that order; junction bases with no gene match: 4. CDR3 length: 14 residues. CDR1 and CDR2 from the germline V gene are GTSNPN and SVGIG (reference sequence). The CDR3 region is CAWSSGTGSYEQYF. CDR3 nucleotide sequence: TGTGCCTGGAGTTCCGGGACAGGATCCTACGAGCAGTACTTC.

The gene calls are TRBV5-1 and TRBJ2-5; D may be TRBD2 (5 bases). This CDR3 has 16 residues. CDR1 SGHRS and CDR2 YFSETQ come from the germline V gene. V was cut by 1 base and J by 5 bases, with 18 bases left in between. CDR3 nucleotide sequence: TGCGCCAGCAGCTTGAAGCGGCTCAACGTGGGGGAGACCCAGTACTTC. It specifies CASSLKRLNVGETQYF.

The V gene is TRBV7-2, the J gene TRBJ1-1; D not resolved. This CDR3 has 14 residues. CDR1 is SGHTA, CDR2 FQGNSA, per germline. Trimming cost V 0 bases and J 1 base, with 6 bases left between them. The CDR3 here is CASSLAIQNTEAFF. DNA of the CDR3: TGTGCCAGCAGCTTAGCAATTCAGAACACTGAAGCTTTCTTT. The variable domain in full, completed from reference TRBV7-2 and TRBJ1-1, reads GAGVSQSPSNKVTEKGKDVELRCDPISGHTALYWYRQSLGQGLEFLIYFQGNSAPDKSGLPSDRFSAERTGGSVSTLTIQRTQQEDSAVYLCASSLAIQNTEAFFGQGTRLTVV.

J is TRBJ2-6 and V is TRBV6-6; unclear D gene. Germline V lookup: CDR1 MNHNY, CDR2 SVGAGI (reference sequence). Trimming stripped 9 bases from V and 4 bases from J, with 7 bases between. The CDR3 is made up of 12 amino acids. CDR3 sequence reads: CASEAGANVLTF. The CDR3 coding sequence is TGTGCCAGTGAGGCAGGGGCCAACGTCCTGACTTTC.